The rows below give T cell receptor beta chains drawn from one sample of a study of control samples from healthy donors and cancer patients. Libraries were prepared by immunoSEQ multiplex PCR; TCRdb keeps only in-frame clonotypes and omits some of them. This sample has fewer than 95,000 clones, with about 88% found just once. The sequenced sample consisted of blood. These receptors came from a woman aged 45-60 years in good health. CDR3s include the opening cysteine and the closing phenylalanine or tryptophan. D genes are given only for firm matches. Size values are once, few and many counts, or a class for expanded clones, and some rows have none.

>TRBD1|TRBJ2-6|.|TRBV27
CASTTPGQGISGANVLTF
TGTGCCAGCACCACGCCGGGACAGGGAATCTCTGGGGCCAACGTCCTGACTTTC
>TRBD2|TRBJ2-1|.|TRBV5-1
CASSPSRPLGLAGGNEQFF
TGCGCCAGCAGCCCCTCGCGGCCCTTGGGACTAGCGGGAGGCAATGAGCAGTTCTTC
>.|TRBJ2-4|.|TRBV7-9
CASSQRQATRDIQYF
TGTGCCAGCAGCCAACGACAGGCTACTCGGGACATTCAGTACTTC
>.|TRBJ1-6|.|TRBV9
CASSEGQKSPLHF
TGTGCCAGCAGTGAAGGACAGAAATCACCCCTCCACTTT
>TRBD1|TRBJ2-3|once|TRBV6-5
CASITGTGADTQYF
TGTGCCAGCATTACCGGGACAGGGGCAGATACGCAGTATTTT
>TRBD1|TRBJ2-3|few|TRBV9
CASSVAWGQGRTDTQYF
TGTGCCAGCAGCGTAGCTTGGGGACAGGGCCGCACAGATACGCAGTATTTT
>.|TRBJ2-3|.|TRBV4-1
CASSQLPWGTDTQYF
TGCGCCAGCAGCCAACTCCCTTGGGGCACAGATACGCAGTATTTT
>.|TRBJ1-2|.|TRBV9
CASSVGGPYGYTF
TGTGCCAGCAGCGTAGGGGGGCCATATGGCTACACCTTC
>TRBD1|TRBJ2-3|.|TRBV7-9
CASSPGQGETDTQYF
TGTGCCAGCAGCCCCGGACAGGGGGAAACAGATACGCAGTATTTT
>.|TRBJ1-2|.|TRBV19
CASSIVGAAKNYGYTF
TGTGCCAGTAGTATAGTGGGGGCAGCTAAGAACTATGGCTACACCTTC
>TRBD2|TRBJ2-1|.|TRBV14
CASSQRLAGEVFF
TGTGCCAGCAGCCAGAGACTAGCGGGAGAGGTGTTCTTC
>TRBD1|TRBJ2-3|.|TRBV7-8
CASSSGTDGTDTQYF
TGTGCCAGCAGCTCCGGGACAGACGGCACAGATACGCAGTATTTT
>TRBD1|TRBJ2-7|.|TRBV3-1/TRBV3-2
CASSQEDRGPSYEQYF
TGTGCCAGCAGCCAAGAGGACAGGGGCCCATCCTACGAGCAGTACTTC
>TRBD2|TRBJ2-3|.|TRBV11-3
CASSHGGAGTDTQYF
TGTGCCAGCAGCCACGGGGGGGCGGGCACAGATACGCAGTATTTT
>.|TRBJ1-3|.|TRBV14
CASSQRRTRTAGNTIYF
TGTGCCAGCAGCCAACGGAGAACACGTACGGCTGGAAACACCATATATTTT
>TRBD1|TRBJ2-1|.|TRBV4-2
CASSQDRGTGPYNEQFF
TGTGCCAGCAGCCAAGATCGGGGGACAGGGCCTTACAATGAGCAGTTCTTC
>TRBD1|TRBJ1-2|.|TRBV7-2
CASSTTQGARGYTF
TGTGCCAGCAGCACGACTCAGGGGGCGCGAGGCTACACCTTC